The entry that follows covers one TCR beta chain sequence. Its antigen is still unknown. Germline trimming cut 7 bases from V and 7 bases from J; bases unmatched to any gene: 5. CDR1 and CDR2 (germline): MGHDK, SYGVNS. The CDR3 has 14 amino acids. The method was immunoSEQ multiplex PCR; TCRdb's version includes in-frame clones alone and lacks a portion of them. Here the sample spans about 15,000 clones, under 85% being singletons. These data come from a study of tumor-infiltrating lymphocytes in localized non-small cell lung cancer. Overall study results and limits: T-cell fraction did not differ between immunotypes IM1 and IM2.

The chain uses TRBV25-1 and TRBJ1-6; 9 bases fit TRBD1. This clonotype was sampled from a human donor with non-small cell lung cancer. Sequenced material: lung tumor tissue. The CDR3 DNA reads TGTGCCAGCACCGGACAGGGGAGGAATTCACCCCTCCACTTT. Translating gives CASTGQGRNSPLHF.